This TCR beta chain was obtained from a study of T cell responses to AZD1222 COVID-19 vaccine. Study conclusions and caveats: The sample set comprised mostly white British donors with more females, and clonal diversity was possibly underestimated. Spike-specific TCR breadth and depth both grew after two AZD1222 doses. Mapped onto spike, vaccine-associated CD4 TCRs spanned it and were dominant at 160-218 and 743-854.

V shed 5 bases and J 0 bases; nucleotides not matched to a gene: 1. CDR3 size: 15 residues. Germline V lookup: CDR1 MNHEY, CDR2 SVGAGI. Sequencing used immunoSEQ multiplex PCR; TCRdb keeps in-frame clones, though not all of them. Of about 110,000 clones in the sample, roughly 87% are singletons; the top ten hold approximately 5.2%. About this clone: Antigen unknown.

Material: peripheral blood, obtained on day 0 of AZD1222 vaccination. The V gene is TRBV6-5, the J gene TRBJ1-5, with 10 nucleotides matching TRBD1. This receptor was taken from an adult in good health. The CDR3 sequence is CASSRQGASNQPQHF. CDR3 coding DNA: TGTGCCAGCAGTAGACAGGGGGCTAGCAATCAGCCCCAGCATTTT.